Included here is one TCR beta chain sequence, with context. Antigen specificity is unknown. Every isolated RNA sample was fully reverse transcribed, so sequencing captured expressed TCRB transcripts. Produced via immunoSEQ multiplex PCR; TCRdb's table is partial and in-frame only. The table has under 300,000 clones, 27% seen once; the top ten hold under 5%. The record originates from a study of beta chain features in type 1 diabetes. CD45RO/CCR7/CD25/CD127/CD95/CD27 staining was used to isolate CD4+ naive, central memory, regulatory and stem cell-like memory cells by sorting. Sorting gave populations that all exceeded 95% purity. This CDR3 has 15 amino acids. V lost 1 base to trimming and J lost 5 bases; unmatched junction nucleotides: 4. Germline V CDR1 and CDR2: SEHNR, FQNEAQ (reference sequence). Whole-study results and caveats: Cells with high TCR expression could be over-represented by cDNA sequencing. A pattern of fewer insertions and more deletions at VDJ junctions was seen in type 1 diabetes patients.

V is TRBV7-9 and J is TRBJ2-1; 8 nucleotides line up with TRBD2. Input material: central memory CD4+ T cells from blood. The clonotype comes from a man aged 25-40 years in good health. This chain's CDR3 is CASSLGTSGHNEQFF. The CDR3 DNA follows: TGTGCCAGCAGCTTAGGCACTAGCGGACACAATGAGCAGTTCTTC. Complete variable domain (other parts from reference TRBV7-9 and TRBJ2-1): DTGVSQNPRHKITKRGQNVTFRCDPISEHNRLYWYRQTLGQGPEFLTYFQNEAQLEKSRLLSDRFSAERPKGSFSTLEIQRTEQGDSAMYLCASSLGTSGHNEQFFGPGTRLTVL.